Presented here are 17 T cell receptor beta chains from one specimen sequenced in a study of T cell repertoires and Cas9 in healthy adults. Measured with immunoSEQ multiplex PCR; TCRdb has only the in-frame clones, and not every one. The sample shows approximately 16,000 clones, 89% of them seen only once. The sequenced sample consisted of Tregs (CD4+, CD25+, CD127-, CD137-, CD154-) from PBMCs; culture status not recorded. The receptors stem from a human donor in good health.

V is TRBV2 and J is TRBJ2-1, with a weak D call TRBD1 (6 bases). V lost 6 bases and J lost 8, with 26 bases in between. The CDR3 is 17 amino acids. From germline, CDR1 is SNHLY and CDR2 FYNNEI. This chain's CDR3 is CASSPLRAGAGWDEQFF. In DNA form, the CDR3 reads TGTGCCAGCAGCCCCCTCCGGGCAGGGGCTGGGTGGGATGAGCAGTTCTTC. Full variable domain (remainder filled in from reference TRBV2 and TRBJ2-1): EPEVTQTPSHQVTQMGQEVILRCVPISNHLYFYWYRQILGQKVEFLVSFYNNEISEKSEIFDDQFSVERPDGSNFTLKIRSTKLEDSAMYFCASSPLRAGAGWDEQFFGPGTRLTVL.

This clone has a single count. The genes are TRBV6-4 and TRBJ2-2; the D gene is possibly TRBD1 (5 bases). Per the germline V gene, CDR1 is MRHNA and CDR2 is SNTAGT. Trimming pared 5 bases from V and 3 bases from J, leaving 10 bases between. The CDR3 loop spans 14 amino acids. CDR3 sequence (DNA): TGTGCCAGCAGTCTCTCCAGGGACACCGGGGAGCTGTTTTTT. Its protein product is CASSLSRDTGELFF.

The CDR3, as DNA: TGTGCCAGCAGTCCGTCAGGGTCGGCCTACAATGAGCAGTTCTTC. It is translated as CASSPSGSAYNEQFF. This chain joins TRBV6-1 and TRBJ2-1; D might be TRBD1 (5 bases). The CDR3 loop spans 15 amino acids. CDR1 and CDR2 from the germline V gene are MNHNS and SASEGT. The V end lost 5 bases, the J end lost 2 bases, and 13 bases lay between the germline ends.

V usage is TRBV7-2 and J usage is TRBJ1-5; D gene uncertain. This CDR3 comprises 15 residues. V shed 6 bases and J shed 7 bases, with 19 bases lying between them. The germline V gene has CDR1 SGHTA and CDR2 FQGNSA. The CDR3: CASSTLTGKRQPQHF. CDR3 DNA sequence: TGTGCCAGCAGTACGCTCACGGGTAAACGACAGCCCCAGCATTTT.

V is TRBV7-2 and J is TRBJ1-1; the match to TRBD1 covers 12 bases. After removal of 2 bases from V and 4 bases from J, the junction contained 11 bases not matched to a gene. CDR1 and CDR2 from the germline V gene are SGHTA and FQGNSA. There are 18 residues in the CDR3. In DNA form, the CDR3 reads TGTGCCAGCAGCTTATACCCGGGACAGGGGGCGCTGGGCACTGAAGCTTTCTTT. Its translation: CASSLYPGQGALGTEAFF.

The sample holds a few counts of this clone. The CDR3: CASSEANRFTEAFF. CDR3 sequence (DNA): TGTGCCAGCAGTGAAGCGAACCGGTTCACTGAAGCTTTCTTT. The J gene is TRBJ1-1, the V gene TRBV6-1; D is uncertain. Per germline, CDR1 MNHNS and CDR2 SASEGT. The CDR3 has 14 residues. Trimming removed 0 bases from V and 4 bases from J, with 9 bases in between.

The rearrangement uses TRBV18 and TRBJ1-2; D might be TRBD1 (6 bases). The germline V gene encodes CDR1 KGHSH and CDR2 LQKENI. This CDR3 spans 14 amino acids. With 6 bases removed from V and 8 bases from J, the gap between germline ends came to 19 bases. CDR3 amino acids: CASSINHRVQGYTF. CDR3 in DNA: TGTGCCAGCTCGATTAACCACAGGGTTCAGGGCTACACCTTC. Full variable domain (remainder filled in from reference TRBV18 and TRBJ1-2): NAGVMQNPRHLVRRRGQEARLRCSPMKGHSHVYWYRQLPEEGLKFMVYLQKENIIDESGMPKERFSAEFPKEGPSILRIQQVVRGDSAAYFCASSINHRVQGYTFGSGTRLTVV.

The chain couples TRBV4-2 to TRBJ2-7; D remains ambiguous. The ends were cut back, 4 bases at V and 6 bases at J, with 25 bases in the middle. Germline CDR1 LGHNA, CDR2 YNFKEQ. The CDR3 has 17 residues. The CDR3 DNA reads as TGTGCCAGCAGCCCCCCAGTGGTTCGGGTAGGGCCTGCCGAGCAGTACTTC. Translation gives CASSPPVVRVGPAEQYF.

The V and J genes are TRBV5-4 and TRBJ2-3; 7 bases match TRBD2. The germline V gene encodes CDR1 SGHNT and CDR2 YYREEE (reference sequence). CDR3 length: 16 residues. The V gene end was trimmed by 4 bases and the J gene end by 8 bases; junction bases not matched to a gene: 16. The CDR3 bases are TGTGCCAGCAGCAATAAAGCGGGAACAAGCCAAGGTACGCAGTATTTT. Protein sequence: CASSNKAGTSQGTQYF.

The V gene is TRBV28, the J gene TRBJ2-3; no reliable D call. This CDR3 is 13 amino acids long. Germline V CDR1 and CDR2: MDHEN, SYDVKM. V was pared by 4 bases and J by 0 bases, with 5 bases between. CDR3 sequence (DNA): TGTGCCAGCAGTTCCGGGAGCACAGATACGCAGTATTTT. It is translated as CASSSGSTDTQYF.

This clone is termed large. The same CDR3 is also encoded by other DNA sequences in this sample. The rearrangement joins TRBV6-5 to TRBJ1-6; TRBD1 aligns across 8 bases. The germline V gene encodes CDR1 MNHEY and CDR2 SVGAGI. The V and J ends lost 4 bases and 9 bases, in that order; junction bases with no gene match: 8. CDR3 length: 15 residues. The CDR3 region is CASSFSRGLGSPLHF. CDR3 sequence (DNA): TGTGCCAGCAGTTTCTCCAGGGGGCTCGGTTCACCCCTCCACTTT.

The J gene is TRBJ2-1, the V gene TRBV11-2, with D maybe TRBD2 (5 bases). In germline, CDR1 is SGHAT, CDR2 FQNNGV. Trimming removed 5 bases at V and 8 bases at J, with 13 bases between. The CDR3 contains 13 residues. The CDR3 DNA sequence: TGTGCCAGCAGCGCTCGTACTAGGGATGAGCAGTTCTTC. Translated, it gives CASSARTRDEQFF.

The V call is TRBV5-1, the J call TRBJ2-7; 9 positions agree with TRBD2. The V gene's germline CDR1 is SGHRS and CDR2 YFSETQ. V lost 4 bases to trimming and J lost 7 bases; unmatched junction nucleotides: 12. The CDR3 consists of 15 residues. CDR3 region: CASSAVGLALREQYF. As DNA, the CDR3 is TGCGCCAGCAGCGCCGTGGGACTAGCTCTTCGAGAGCAGTACTTC.

The chain carries TRBV9 and TRBJ1-3; the D gene is possibly TRBD1 (6 bases). This CDR3 region has 16 residues. Germline CDR1 and CDR2: SGDLS and YYNGEE. Trimming cost V 4 bases and J 3 bases, with 17 bases left between them. The CDR3 loop reads CASSYRDNRFGNTIYF. In nucleotides, the CDR3 is TGTGCCAGCAGCTACCGGGACAACCGTTTTGGAAACACCATATATTTT.

V and J are TRBV7-6 and TRBJ2-5; tentatively, D is TRBD1 (6 bases). The last part of the DNA fits TRBJ2-7 better; the J call may be wrong. Germline lookup yields CDR1 SGHVS and CDR2 FNYEAQ. The CDR3 spans 13 residues. The CDR3 reads CASSRAGAYEQYF. CDR3 bases: TGTGCCAGCAGCAGGGCAGGGGCCTACGAGCAGTACTTC.

The chain uses TRBV5-5 and TRBJ2-5; D tentatively reads TRBD1 or TRBD2 (5 bases each). There are 16 residues in the CDR3. Germline V lookup: CDR1 SGHKS, CDR2 YYEKEE (reference sequence). V was trimmed by 5 bases and J by 5 bases, leaving 22 bases between them. CDR3 sequence reads: CASRSGLPIVRETQYF. The CDR3 DNA is TGTGCCAGCAGGTCGGGGCTACCCATCGTTCGTGAGACCCAGTACTTC.

V and J are TRBV7-2 and TRBJ2-2; TRBD2 matches 13 bases. The CDR3 runs to 19 residues. V was clipped by 0 bases and J by 0 bases; unmatched bases: 4. Per the germline V gene, CDR1 is SGHTA and CDR2 is FQGNSA. The DNA for the CDR3 is TGTGCCAGCAGCTTAGCACTAGCGGGGGGGTATACGAACACCGGGGAGCTGTTTTTT. This encodes CASSLALAGGYTNTGELFF.